Following are 30 T cell receptor beta chains from one sample sequenced in a study of vaccination effects on CD4 cells after COVID-19. After about 10 days in culture, the CD4+ T cells were isolated. Repertoires were generated with immunoSEQ multiplex PCR, while TCRdb's copy carries only in-frame clones and drops some. The repertoire holds over 45,000 clones, with 70% to 80% as singletons. These receptors' antigens are unknown. The sequences come from CD4+ T cells from PBMCs cultured without peptide, collected before COVID-19 vaccination. Every receptor here comes from a human donor who received a COVID-19 vaccine.

The sample holds one count of this clone. The chain combines TRBV6-6 with TRBJ1-3; D gene unclear. There are 14 residues in the CDR3. The germline CDR1 and CDR2 sequences are MNHNY and SVGAGI (reference sequence). The V gene lost 6 bases and the J gene lost 4 bases, with 13 bases spanning the gap. CDR3 bases: TGTGCCAGCAGCCCTTTGGGATCCGGAAACACCATATATTTT. Amino acids: CASSPLGSGNTIYF.

The chain carries TRBV5-1 and TRBJ2-5; maybe TRBD2 (7 bases). This CDR3 is 13 amino acids long. Germline V gives CDR1 SGHRS, CDR2 YFSETQ. V was pared by 5 bases and J by 5 bases, with 13 bases between. DNA of the CDR3: TGCGCCAGCAGGGGCGGGGGCTTCGAGACCCAGTACTTC. Translated: CASRGGGFETQYF.

The chain couples TRBV5-1 to TRBJ2-3; 12 nucleotides line up with TRBD1. Trimming took 4 bases from V and 2 from J; bases not matched to a gene: 5. The germline V gene encodes CDR1 SGHRS and CDR2 YFSETQ. This CDR3 contains 16 residues. The DNA of the CDR3 is TGCGCCAGCAGCCTATGGGGACAGGGGGCCACAGATACGCAGTATTTT. This encodes CASSLWGQGATDTQYF.

A note on this clone: The conserved phenylalanine or tryptophan normally closing the CDR3 is absent here, so this likely arose from a read error. The limits of the CDR3 on the DNA are not certain, so only TCRdb's listed CDR3 is given. V is TRBV19 and J is TRBJ2-7. The CDR3 comprises 14 residues, both ends counted. CDR1 is LNHDA, CDR2 SQIVND, per germline (reference sequence). The CDR3 reads CASSTHQKSRPPAL.

Concerning this clone itself: Germline and junction disagree at one end, which may indicate a read error. The CDR3 is CASSPAHPSNNEQFF. The CDR3 coding sequence is TGTGCCAGCAGCCCGGCGCATCCCTCCAACAATGAGCAGTTCTTC. The V gene is TRBV11-3, the J gene TRBJ2-1; D is unresolved. Germline CDR1 reads SGHNT; CDR2 reads YENEEA. This CDR3 region has 15 residues. Full variable domain (remainder filled in from reference TRBV11-3 and TRBJ2-1): EAGVVQSPRYKIIEKKQPVAFWCNPISGHNTLYWYLQNLGQGPELLIRYENEEAVDDSQLPKDRFSAERLKGVDSTLKIQPAELGDSAVYLCASSPAHPSNNEQFFGPGTRLTVL.

The rearrangement links TRBV28 to TRBJ2-1, with unresolved D. The ends were cut back, 4 bases at V and 5 bases at J, with 9 bases in the middle. Germline V gene sequence: CDR1 MDHEN, CDR2 SYDVKM. This CDR3 is 13 amino acids long. CDR3 region: CASSWVFNNEQFF. The CDR3 nucleotides are TGTGCCAGCAGTTGGGTGTTCAACAATGAGCAGTTCTTC.

The J gene is TRBJ2-1, the V gene TRBV5-6, with 13 bases aligning to TRBD2. Germline V gene data show CDR1 as SGHDT and CDR2 as YYEEEE. The CDR3 is made up of 15 amino acids. Germline trimming cut 6 bases from V and 6 bases from J; bases unmatched to any gene: 6. This CDR3 reads CASTRRTSGGNEQFF. CDR3 coding DNA: TGTGCCAGCACCCGGAGGACTAGCGGGGGCAATGAGCAGTTCTTC.

V usage is TRBV10-2 and J usage is TRBJ2-7, with D possibly matching TRBD1 (6 bases). This CDR3 is built from 12 residues. Trimming left V 5 bases short and J 4 bases short, with 9 bases between. Germline V gene lookup returns CDR1 WSHSY and CDR2 SAAADI. The CDR3 is CASSNQGYEQYV. CDR3 bases: TGCGCCAGCAGTAATCAGGGGTACGAGCAGTACGTC.

The chain recombines TRBV24-1 with TRBJ2-5; 9 positions agree with TRBD2. V lost 4 bases, J lost 1 base, and 3 bases stayed unmatched. Per the germline V gene, CDR1 is KGHDR and CDR2 is SFDVKD. The CDR3 extends over 15 amino acids. The CDR3 loop is CATSEQLAGQETQYF. Here the CDR3 DNA reads TGTGCCACCAGTGAACAACTAGCGGGCCAAGAGACCCAGTACTTC.

The rearrangement joins TRBV27 to TRBJ2-3; the D is unclear. Germline V gene data show CDR1 as MNHEY and CDR2 as SMNVEV (reference sequence). This CDR3 has 13 residues. V was cut by 6 bases and J by 0 bases, with 7 bases left in between. The CDR3 sequence: CASRPHSTDTQYF. Here the CDR3 DNA reads TGTGCCAGCAGACCGCATAGCACAGATACGCAGTATTTT.

The chain joins TRBV2 to TRBJ2-3; TRBD2 agrees at 13 bases. The CDR3 length is 20 residues. Germline CDR1 reads SNHLY; CDR2 reads FYNNEI. The ends lost 4 bases at V and 0 bases at J; junction bases unmatched: 13. In DNA form, the CDR3 reads TGTGCCAGCAGTGGGCCCGGACGGACTAGCGGGGGCCGAAGCACAGATACGCAGTATTTT. This translates into CASSGPGRTSGGRSTDTQYF.

This clone was observed a handful of times. The chain carries TRBV7-2 and TRBJ1-5; TRBD1 aligns across 8 bases. Germline values: CDR1 SGHTA, CDR2 FQGNSA. The CDR3 contains 16 residues. V lost 4 bases to trimming and J lost 4 bases; unmatched junction nucleotides: 9. The CDR3: CASSSGQGVGNQPQHF. DNA of the CDR3: TGTGCCAGCAGCTCCGGACAGGGTGTGGGGAATCAGCCCCAGCATTTT.

The chain employs TRBV12-3 or TRBV12-4 and TRBJ1-2; 9 bases line up with TRBD1. The CDR3 totals 13 residues. The junction had 4 bases not matched to a gene; V was cut back by 5 bases and J by 6 bases. The CDR3 DNA sequence: TGTGCCAGCAGTCCCTGGACAGGGGATGGCTACACCTTC. This encodes CASSPWTGDGYTF.

The V and J genes are TRBV23-1 and TRBJ2-2; D perhaps matches TRBD1 (6 bases). TRBV23-1 is noted as an ORF with a role that remains uncertain. Trimming removed 3 bases at V and 0 bases at J, with 14 bases between. CDR3 size: 17 residues. The CDR3 bases are TGCGCCAGCAGTCATACGGACAGTGCTCCGAACACCGGGGAGCTGTTTTTT. Encoded protein: CASSHTDSAPNTGELFF.

V is TRBV10-2 and J is TRBJ1-1; D is possibly TRBD1 (5 bases). The CDR3 loop spans 14 amino acids. V lost 6 bases and J 5 bases, leaving 16 bases between the germline ends. Germline V gives CDR1 WSHSY, CDR2 SAAADI. The CDR3 loop reads CASRHIGQGTEAFF. DNA for the CDR3: TGCGCCAGCAGGCATATAGGGCAGGGTACTGAAGCTTTCTTT.

The chain recombines TRBV24-1 with TRBJ1-4, with D unclear. Germline V gene lookup returns CDR1 KGHDR and CDR2 SFDVKD. The CDR3 has 13 amino acids. Trimming stripped 5 bases from V and 8 bases from J, with 11 bases between. The CDR3 region has the DNA TGTGCCACCAGTGTCCGGGCCGGGGAAAAACTGTTTTTT. Amino acid sequence: CATSVRAGEKLFF.

V is TRBV28 and J is TRBJ1-5, with D possibly being TRBD1 (5 bases). Between the trimmed V and J ends, which lost 6 bases and 8 bases, there was a span of 14 bases. CDR3 length: 13 amino acids. From germline, CDR1 is MDHEN and CDR2 SYDVKM. CDR3 amino acids: CASSLPGQKPQHF. CDR3 DNA: TGTGCCAGCAGCCTCCCGGGGCAGAAGCCCCAGCATTTT.

This clone was observed a few times. This chain joins TRBV23-1 and TRBJ1-2; maybe TRBD1 (5 bases). TRBV23-1 is marked as an open reading frame, function uncertain. This CDR3 is 14 amino acids long. Between the trimmed V and J ends, which lost 3 bases and 4 bases, there was a span of 12 bases. This chain's CDR3 is CASSQRQIVYGYTF. The DNA of the CDR3 is TGCGCCAGCAGTCAGAGACAGATAGTCTATGGCTACACCTTC.

This chain links TRBV29-1 with TRBJ2-1; 8 bases agree with TRBD1. Germline V CDR1 and CDR2: SQVTM, ANQGSEA. CDR3 length equals 14 residues. The V gene end was trimmed by 7 bases and the J gene end by 0 bases; junction bases not matched to a gene: 5. The CDR3 loop reads CSARTGGSYNEQFF. CDR3 coding DNA: TGCAGCGCCCGAACAGGGGGCTCCTACAATGAGCAGTTCTTC.

The rearrangement joins TRBV11-1 to TRBJ1-5, with D perhaps matching TRBD1 (5 bases). Germline-derived CDR1 and CDR2 are SGHAT and FQDESV (reference sequence). The CDR3 sequence is 14 residues long. V lost 1 base and J 4 bases, leaving 8 bases between the germline ends. CDR3 sequence reads: CASSLGAGNQPQHF. The CDR3 DNA reads as TGTGCCAGCAGCTTAGGGGCAGGGAATCAGCCCCAGCATTTT.

The rearrangement joins TRBV5-4 to TRBJ1-2; TRBD1 might be the D (6 bases). This CDR3 has 13 amino acids. V was shortened by 3 bases and J by 0 bases, with 6 bases between the two germline ends. Germline V gives CDR1 SGHNT, CDR2 YYREEE (reference sequence). Written as DNA, the CDR3 is TGTGCCAGCAGCTGGGACACTAACTATGGCTACACCTTC. Its translation is CASSWDTNYGYTF.

The chain combines TRBV20-1 with TRBJ2-1; D not certain. The CDR3 length is 13 residues. CDR1 is DFQATT and CDR2 is SNEGSKA in the germline V gene (reference sequence). V was trimmed by 4 bases and J by 0 bases, leaving 7 bases between them. The CDR3 here is CSATESSYNEQFF. DNA of the CDR3: TGCAGTGCTACTGAAAGCTCCTACAATGAGCAGTTCTTC.

V and J are TRBV9 and TRBJ2-2, with D hard to call. V was cut by 3 bases and J by 0 bases, with 6 bases left in between. The CDR3 covers 14 residues. CDR1 and CDR2 from the germline V gene are SGDLS and YYNGEE. This chain's CDR3 is CASSDPSNTGELFF. The CDR3 nucleotides are TGTGCCAGCAGCGACCCCTCGAACACCGGGGAGCTGTTTTTT. Using reference TRBV9 and TRBJ2-2 for the parts outside the CDR3, the full variable domain is DSGVTQTPKHLITATGQRVTLRCSPRSGDLSVYWYQQSLDQGLQFLIQYYNGEERAKGNILERFSAQQFPDLHSELNLSSLELGDSALYFCASSDPSNTGELFFGEGSRLTVL.

This clone came up a few times. The chain carries TRBV2 and TRBJ2-7, with a weak D call TRBD1 (6 bases). Germline CDR1 is SNHLY and CDR2 is FYNNEI. There are 15 residues in the CDR3. Trimming left V 2 bases short and J 3 bases short, with 14 bases between. The CDR3 here is CASSESQGTFYEQYV. As DNA, the CDR3 is TGTGCCAGCAGTGAAAGTCAGGGGACATTCTACGAGCAGTACGTC.

The V gene is TRBV5-6, the J gene TRBJ2-7; no definite D call. Trimming removed 3 bases at V and 9 bases at J, with 28 bases between. Germline-derived CDR1 and CDR2 are SGHDT and YYEEEE. CDR3 length: 17 amino acids. The CDR3 nucleotides are TGTGCCAGCAGCTCCCAAAGTTTCATCTCTCATGCCCGCGCGCAGTACGTC. Translating it yields CASSSQSFISHARAQYV.

This chain uses TRBV30 with TRBJ2-3, with no clear D. Trimming stripped 3 bases from V and 0 bases from J, with 4 bases between. CDR3 size: 12 residues. The germline gives CDR1 GTSNPN, CDR2 SVGIG (reference sequence). CDR3 in amino acids: CAWSYSTDTQYF. CDR3 in DNA: TGTGCCTGGAGCTACAGCACAGATACGCAGTATTTT.

The genes are TRBV5-1 and TRBJ2-5; D may correspond to TRBD1 or TRBD2 (6 bases each). The CDR3 extends over 16 amino acids. Trimming took 4 bases from V and 3 from J, leaving 19 bases between them. Germline assignment: CDR1 SGHRS and CDR2 YFSETQ. The CDR3 region is CASSPGQLDYEETQYF. The CDR3 nucleotides read TGCGCCAGCAGCCCTGGACAGCTGGACTATGAAGAGACCCAGTACTTC.

This chain links TRBV12-3 or TRBV12-4 with TRBJ1-1; no reliable D call. The CDR3 runs 12 residues. Deletions cut 7 bases from V and 1 base from J, with 7 bases between. The CDR3 DNA reads TGTGCCAGCAACACAAGGAACACTGAAGCTTTCTTT. It codes for CASNTRNTEAFF.

V gene TRBV18 combines with J gene TRBJ2-2; possible D gene TRBD1, 5 bases. The V end lost 1 base, the J end lost 5 bases, and 11 bases lay between the germline ends. Germline CDR1 is KGHSH and CDR2 is LQKENI. The CDR3 runs to 15 residues. CDR3 coding DNA: TGTGCCAGCTCACCACTGGTGCAGGGAACCGGGGAGCTGTTTTTT. Translating it yields CASSPLVQGTGELFF.

The chain joins TRBV2 to TRBJ2-5; 9 bases fit TRBD1. Per the germline V gene, CDR1 is SNHLY and CDR2 is FYNNEI. The CDR3 is 13 amino acids. V gave up 6 bases and J gave up 5 bases; unmatched junction bases: 4. CDR3 region: CASRTGGPETQYF. The CDR3 nucleotides read TGTGCCAGCAGAACAGGGGGCCCGGAGACCCAGTACTTC.